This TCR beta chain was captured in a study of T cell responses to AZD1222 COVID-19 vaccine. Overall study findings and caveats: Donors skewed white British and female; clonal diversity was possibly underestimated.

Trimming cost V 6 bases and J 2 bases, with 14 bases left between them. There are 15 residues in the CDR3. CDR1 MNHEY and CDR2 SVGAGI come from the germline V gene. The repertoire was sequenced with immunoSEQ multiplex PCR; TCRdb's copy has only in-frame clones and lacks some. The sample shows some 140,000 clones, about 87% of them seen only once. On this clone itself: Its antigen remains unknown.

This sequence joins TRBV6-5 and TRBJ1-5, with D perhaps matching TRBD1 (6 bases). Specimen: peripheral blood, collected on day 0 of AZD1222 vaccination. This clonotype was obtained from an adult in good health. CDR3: CASRGTGNGNQPQHF. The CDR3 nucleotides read TGTGCCAGCAGGGGAACAGGGAACGGCAATCAGCCCCAGCATTTT.